This TCR beta chain is drawn from a study of metastatic and nonmetastatic thyroid tumors. Study-level information: Across peripheral blood and tumor or nodule tissue samples taken from malignant and benign thyroid patients, the repertoires were compared with one another.

V lost 1 base and J lost 4, with 11 bases in between. Germline values: CDR1 MNHNS, CDR2 SASEGT. CDR3 length: 14 residues. Authors' methods: Using the CDR3 differences seen across clinicopathological groups, the authors built a distant-metastasis classifier for papillary thyroid cancer, which was meant to discriminate distant-metastatic patients. TCRdb re-clonotyped the PCR reads through MiXCR. Clone size and V and J calls follow TCRdb, not the original study. The sample shows 20,000 to 25,000 clones, around a fifth of them seen only once. No patient received treatment before thyroid surgery. Notes on the study in general: For both blood and tumor, malignant thyroid tumors reportedly showed significantly higher TCR beta diversity than benign nodules did.

This clone has just a few counts. The target antigen is unknown. Input material: tumor tissue. This clonotype originated in a female donor with papillary thyroid cancer or a benign thyroid nodule (not recorded which). Some clones in this sample may be carry-over from other donors' samples. The chain joins TRBV6-1 to TRBJ2-7; weak D call: TRBD1 (6 bases). CDR3 loop: CASSEGGQLYEQYF. As DNA, the CDR3 is TGTGCCAGCAGTGAAGGAGGACAGCTTTACGAGCAGTACTTC.